A selection of T cell receptor beta chains follows, all from one sample in a study of blood T cell repertoires in COVID-19. TCRdb keeps only in-frame clones here, not all; method: immunoSEQ multiplex PCR. The table shows some 310,000 clones, with around 86% occurring only once. The sample taken for sequencing was peripheral blood. The receptors originated from a man aged 50-59 years with active or convalescent COVID-19. Each CDR3 is given without its conserved first and last residue.

cdr3_length v_call cdr3_aa
14 TRBV24-1 ATSGRAGTAENIQY
12 TRBV18 ASSRSSANNEQF
13 TRBV4-1 ASSLSGQLNEKLF
13 TRBV3-1/TRBV3-2 ASSQEGGTNSPLH
16 TRBV5-6 ASSFGPSRLAGTYEQY
11 TRBV12-3/TRBV12-4 ASSLQLNTEAF
10 TRBV18 ASSPLLGEAF
14 TRBV5-4 ASSFKTGGSEGGYT
12 TRBV6-5 ATKDRGRPDTQY
14 TRBV4-3 ASSQQPDMNTGELF
11 TRBV20-1 SASRLPDYEQY
15 TRBV28 ASSPLMERSRYNEQF
10 TRBV6-6 ASSYEGNTIY
14 TRBV3-1/TRBV3-2 ASSEGSMWGNQPQH
14 TRBV6-2/TRBV6-3 ASSRVAQGWSYEQY
13 TRBV19 ASSRQVTEPETQY
11 TRBV24-1 ATGDGSTDTQY
13 TRBV5-5 ASSRDRVQNSPLH
20 TRBV21-1 ASSKWVSGTGESRPSGNTIY
12 TRBV30 AGRSGSSYNEQF
15 TRBV2 ASSAGSGFKNTGELF
13 TRBV18 ASSPRRATNEKLF
12 TRBV5-1 ASSYGGQSYGYT
16 TRBV7-9 ASSLSGVGGRSSYEQY
11 TRBV15 ATSRVRGTEAF
12 TRBV5-1 ASTRGGDGNTIY
14 TRBV5-1 ASSLVYKGAHSPLH
11 TRBV29-1 SVAKGAGETQY
12 TRBV4-3 ASSQGWPTGELF
14 TRBV19 ASSISSSSGRETQY
13 TRBV7-8 ASSTRQGMDEKLF